This T cell receptor (beta chain) appears in the sequencing data of a study of T-cell reconstitution after alpha-beta-depleted transplantation in children. This sample's TCRbeta library carried unique molecular identifier barcodes. A single record per CDR3 protein comes from TCRdb applying MiXCR to the PCR reads. Altogether approximately 510,000 distinct CDR3 sequences are present, approximately 20% being singletons, with the ten largest covering around 3.3%. CDR1 is MRHNA, CDR2 SNTAGT, per germline. CDR3 length equals 14 residues. V shed 5 bases and J shed 3 bases, with 13 bases lying between them. This specimen consisted of PBMCs from the stem cell graft donor, obtained from the stem cell graft. The chain is built from TRBV6-4 and TRBJ1-1, with D tentatively TRBD1 (6 bases). The source is a human donor who donated a stem cell graft to a child with acute lymphoblastic leukemia. The CDR3 protein is CASSPSGQHTEAFF. CDR3 DNA: TGTGCCAGCAGTCCCTCCGGACAGCACACTGAAGCTTTCTTT.